The source of this T cell receptor beta chain is a study of T cell repertoires in cytomegalovirus infection. Study at large: Indicated by public TCR beta signatures were CMV infection and matching HLA type. Study observations and caveats: Of the TCR beta families, the public ones yielded a cumulative frequency that identified carriers of CMV plus the relevant HLA. There were HLA-C-restricted CMV-specific TCR beta clonotypes dominating the ex vivo response.

This clonotype has only a few counts. The antigen remains unidentified. TCRdb reanalysed the reads using MiXCR and keeps one entry per CDR3 protein. The sample shows hundreds of thousands of distinct CDR3 sequences, about 30% of them seen only once. Germline V lookup: CDR1 KGHSH, CDR2 LQKENI. Trimming pared 6 bases from V and 6 bases from J, leaving 17 bases between. CDR3 length: 15 residues. This rearrangement joins TRBV18 to TRBJ1-4; no firm D call. Sample: cultured PBMCs, taken from culture after CMV antigen stimulation. The receptor was isolated from a human donor in good health (CMV status not recorded). Some clones in this sample may be carry-over from other donors' samples. CDR3 sequence reads: CASSQALYGDEKLFF. CDR3 sequence (DNA): TGTGCCAGCTCCCAGGCGTTGTACGGGGATGAAAAACTGTTTTTT. The entire variable domain, with the rest obtained from reference TRBV18 and TRBJ1-4, is as follows: NAGVMQNPRHLVRRRGQEARLRCSPMKGHSHVYWYRQLPEEGLKFMVYLQKENIIDESGMPKERFSAEFPKEGPSILRIQQVVRGDSAAYFCASSQALYGDEKLFFGSGTQLSVL.